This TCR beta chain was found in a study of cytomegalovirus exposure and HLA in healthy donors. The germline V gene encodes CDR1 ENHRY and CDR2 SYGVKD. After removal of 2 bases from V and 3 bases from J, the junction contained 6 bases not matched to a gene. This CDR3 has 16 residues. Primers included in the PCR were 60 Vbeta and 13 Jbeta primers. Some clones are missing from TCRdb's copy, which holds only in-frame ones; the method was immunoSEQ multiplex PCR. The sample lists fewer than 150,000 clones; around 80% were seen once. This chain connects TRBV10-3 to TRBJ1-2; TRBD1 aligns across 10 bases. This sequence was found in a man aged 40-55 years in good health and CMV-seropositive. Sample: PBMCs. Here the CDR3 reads CAISEGQGEFYYGYTF. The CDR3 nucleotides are TGTGCCATCAGTGAGGGACAGGGGGAATTCTACTATGGCTACACCTTC.